The 27 T cell receptor beta chains presented below share a single source sample, sequenced in a study of T-cell memory formation after mild COVID-19 (TCRdb year 2021). Libraries were prepared through 5' RACE. TCRdb lists the instrument as Illumina NovaSeq 6000. The public reads were reanalyzed by TCRdb: fastp trimming at Q25, MiXCR alignment, in-frame beta chains only. Each CDR3 protein appears once, grouped with its most common genes and DNA. The sample table records approximately 180,000 distinct CDR3 sequences; roughly 16% of these occur just once. The ten biggest clones cover 2% to 2.5% of the sample. What was sequenced was PBMCs or a T cell subset sorted from them (not recorded which). These receptors all stem from an adult woman who had mild COVID-19 (a few samples of this study predate the infection). The sample titles of this study are shuffled in the database, so cell type and time point are left out; the donor was told from shared clones.

This clonotype was counted between two and nine times. This chain connects TRBV20-1 to TRBJ2-5; D is possibly TRBD2 (5 bases). V was cut by 8 bases and J by 4 bases, with 14 bases left in between. The CDR3 runs 12 residues. From germline, CDR1 is DFQATT and CDR2 SNEGSKA (reference sequence). This CDR3 is CSLSPRGETQYF. CDR3 nucleotides: TGCAGTCTCAGCCCCCGGGGAGAGACCCAGTACTTC.

This clonotype was recorded once. The chain combines TRBV5-1 with TRBJ1-2, with D possibly matching TRBD1 (6 bases). Trimming pared 4 bases from V and 4 bases from J, leaving 14 bases between. The CDR3 extends over 14 amino acids. Germline values: CDR1 SGHRS, CDR2 YFSETQ. The CDR3 coding sequence is TGCGCCAGCAGCCCCCGGGGGGCAAGCTATGGCTACACCTTC. It yields the protein CASSPRGASYGYTF.

This clonotype was counted between two and nine times. The V gene is TRBV7-2, the J gene TRBJ2-7; D is possibly TRBD1 (5 bases). The CDR3 has 13 amino acids. The germline V gene has CDR1 SGHTA and CDR2 FQGNSA. V was shortened by 5 bases and J by 5 bases, with 13 bases between the two germline ends. This chain's CDR3 is CASSAREGNEQYF. In nucleotides, the CDR3 is TGTGCCAGCAGCGCCAGGGAAGGGAACGAGCAGTACTTC.

There are a few counts of this clonotype. The rearrangement uses TRBV12-3 or TRBV12-4 and TRBJ2-7; TRBD2 matches 7 bases. The trim removed 5 bases at V and 4 bases at J, leaving 14 bases unmatched. This CDR3 is 16 amino acids long. The CDR3: CASSPRAAGAKYEQYF. CDR3 DNA sequence: TGTGCCAGCAGTCCACGGGCGGCGGGAGCTAAGTACGAGCAGTACTTC.

This clonotype came up many times. CDR3 DNA sequence: TGTGCCAGCAGCTTTGGTCCTGGGACGGAGGGCTACACCTTC. Translation: CASSFGPGTEGYTF. This chain joins TRBV7-3 and TRBJ1-2; perhaps TRBD1 as D (5 bases). The V gene's germline CDR1 is SGHTA and CDR2 FQGTGA. V lost 3 bases and J 8 bases, leaving 16 bases between the germline ends. The CDR3 length is 14 residues.

The genes are TRBV12-3 or TRBV12-4 and TRBJ2-2; TRBD2 matches 11 bases. Trimming took 4 bases from V and 0 from J; bases not matched to a gene: 7. This CDR3 region has 18 residues. The CDR3 here is CASSSRLAGGPNTGELFF. The CDR3 DNA reads TGTGCCAGCAGTTCTCGATTAGCGGGGGGGCCGAACACCGGGGAGCTGTTTTTT.

The V and J genes are TRBV12-3 or TRBV12-4 and TRBJ1-4; TRBD1 is a possible D gene (5 bases). V was clipped by 8 bases and J by 5 bases, with 24 bases between them. The CDR3 extends over 17 amino acids. The CDR3 DNA follows: TGTGCCAGCTCCCCGGGGCTAAGGGCCAGTTGGAATGAAAAACTGTTTTTT. Translated, it gives CASSPGLRASWNEKLFF.

This clonotype was observed a handful of times. V is TRBV20-1 and J is TRBJ2-6; 10 bases match TRBD1. The CDR3 consists of 18 residues. V gave up 2 bases and J gave up 1 base; unmatched junction bases: 8. Germline V CDR1 and CDR2: DFQATT, SNEGSKA (reference sequence). CDR3 sequence (DNA): TGCAGTGCTAGAAGGACAGGGGGTGTCTCATCTGGGGCCAACGTCCTGACTTTC. Translating gives CSARRTGGVSSGANVLTF.

This clonotype was detected a few times. The V call is TRBV24-1, the J call TRBJ2-6; TRBD2 might be the D (6 bases). CDR3 length: 14 residues. Germline values: CDR1 KGHDR, CDR2 SFDVKD. V lost 5 bases and J lost 2, with 6 bases in between. The CDR3 DNA reads as TGTGCCACCAGTGGCGGGGCTGGGGCCAACGTCCTGACTTTC. It translates to CATSGGAGANVLTF.

This chain joins TRBV12-3 or TRBV12-4 and TRBJ1-5; D might be TRBD1 (5 bases). This CDR3 region has 17 residues. V was pared by 5 bases and J by 2 bases, with 19 bases between. The CDR3 bases are TGTGCCAGCAGTCCCGACGGTGTGAGGGGTGGCAATCAGCCCCAGCATTTT. The encoded protein is CASSPDGVRGGNQPQHF.

The chain carries TRBV5-1 and TRBJ1-1; perhaps TRBD1 as D (5 bases). Germline V gives CDR1 SGHRS, CDR2 YFSETQ. V was shortened by 0 bases and J by 3 bases, with 12 bases between the two germline ends. The CDR3 loop spans 15 amino acids. The CDR3 bases are TGCGCCAGCAGCTTGGAAGGCAGGGACCACACTGAAGCTTTCTTT. Its translation: CASSLEGRDHTEAFF. Filled out from reference TRBV5-1 and TRBJ1-1, the complete variable domain reads KAGVTQTPRYLIKTRGQQVTLSCSPISGHRSVSWYQQTPGQGLQFLFEYFSETQRNKGNFPGRFSGRQFSNSRSEMNVSTLELGDSALYLCASSLEGRDHTEAFFGQGTRLTVV.

V and J are TRBV12-3 or TRBV12-4 and TRBJ2-7; D is perhaps TRBD1 or TRBD2 (6 bases each). The CDR3 loop spans 13 amino acids. V was pared by 5 bases and J by 2 bases, with 10 bases between. CDR3 coding DNA: TGTGCCAGCAGTAGGGGGGACCCCTACGAGCAGTACTTC. Protein: CASSRGDPYEQYF.

In its sample, this clonotype was seen many times. The chain couples TRBV5-1 to TRBJ1-1; perhaps TRBD1 as D (5 bases). Germline V gives CDR1 SGHRS, CDR2 YFSETQ. V was shortened by 4 bases and J by 1 base, with 14 bases between the two germline ends. The CDR3 sequence is 15 residues long. CDR3 sequence: CASSPMVRENTEAFF. In DNA, the CDR3 is TGCGCCAGCAGCCCTATGGTCAGGGAGAACACTGAAGCTTTCTTT.

This chain connects TRBV10-3 to TRBJ1-5; D not certain. The CDR3 has 17 amino acids. V lost 3 bases and J lost 0, with 15 bases in between. CDR1 is ENHRY, CDR2 SYGVKD, per germline. CDR3 bases: TGTGCCATCAGTGACCCGCGGAGGGAAGATAGCAATCAGCCCCAGCATTTT. Translating it yields CAISDPRREDSNQPQHF.

This clonotype was counted a few times. The chain uses TRBV5-1 and TRBJ2-1; 11 bases align to TRBD2. Losses at the gene ends were 5 bases for V and 10 bases for J; bases not matched to a gene: 5. Germline V gene sequence: CDR1 SGHRS, CDR2 YFSETQ. The CDR3 length is 13 residues. Here the CDR3 reads CASRGTSGKEQFF. In DNA, the CDR3 is TGCGCCAGCAGAGGGACTAGCGGAAAGGAGCAGTTCTTC.

This clonotype was seen more than once but under ten times. J is TRBJ2-7 and V is TRBV30; 7 nucleotides line up with TRBD1. There are 14 residues in the CDR3. With 2 bases clipped from V and 7 bases from J, the junction kept 11 bases outside the gene matches. CDR1 GTSNPN and CDR2 SVGIG come from the germline V gene (reference sequence). DNA for the CDR3: TGTGCCTGGAGTCCCGGGACAGCATCAGGGGAGCAGTACTTC. Translation gives CAWSPGTASGEQYF.

This clonotype was seen many times. The J gene is TRBJ1-2, the V gene TRBV7-6; D not certain. Trimming cost V 5 bases and J 2 bases, with 12 bases left between them. This CDR3 region has 14 residues. From germline, CDR1 is SGHVS and CDR2 FNYEAQ. CDR3 residues: CASSPQTANYGYTF. CDR3 sequence (DNA): TGTGCCAGCAGCCCCCAAACAGCCAACTATGGCTACACCTTC.

The chain carries TRBV5-1 and TRBJ2-7, with D uncertain. Germline V CDR1 and CDR2: SGHRS, YFSETQ. Trimming removed 5 bases from V and 0 bases from J, with 9 bases in between. The CDR3 spans 13 residues. The DNA of the CDR3 is TGCGCCAGCAGAATTTCCGGCTCCTACGAGCAGTACTTC. Amino acid sequence: CASRISGSYEQYF.

This clonotype was observed a handful of times. The rearrangement joins TRBV18 to TRBJ2-3, with D perhaps TRBD2 (5 bases). The CDR3 is 15 residues long. V lost 0 bases to trimming and J lost 5 bases, with 12 bases between them. Germline assignment: CDR1 KGHSH and CDR2 LQKENI. The CDR3 DNA follows: TGTGCCAGCTCACCACCTAGCGCCAGTGGAGATACGCAGTATTTT. It is translated as CASSPPSASGDTQYF.

This clonotype was seen a few times. The V and J genes are TRBV2 and TRBJ2-1, with D possibly being TRBD2 (7 bases). V was pared by 6 bases and J by 8 bases, with 14 bases between. The CDR3 totals 13 residues. Germline-derived CDR1 and CDR2 are SNHLY and FYNNEI. CDR3 sequence reads: CASRTWGGHEQFF. The CDR3 DNA reads as TGTGCCAGCAGAACCTGGGGGGGCCATGAGCAGTTCTTC.

There are a few counts of this clonotype. The genes are TRBV4-2 and TRBJ2-5, with D perhaps matching TRBD2 (6 bases). The CDR3 spans 14 residues. Per the germline V gene, CDR1 is LGHNA and CDR2 is YNFKEQ. V lost 1 base and J lost 4, with 10 bases in between. CDR3 amino acids: CASSQGASAETQYF. CDR3 sequence (DNA): TGTGCCAGCAGCCAAGGTGCTAGCGCAGAGACCCAGTACTTC.

The chain has TRBV3-1 and TRBJ2-5; 8 bases agree with TRBD2. After removal of 1 base from V and 5 bases from J, the junction contained 3 bases not matched to a gene. This CDR3 spans 14 amino acids. Looked up from germline, CDR1 is LGHDT and CDR2 is YNNKEL (reference sequence). CDR3 coding DNA: TGTGCCAGCAGCCAAGTAGCGGGGAGGGAGACCCAGTACTTC. This encodes CASSQVAGRETQYF.

Only a few counts were recorded for this clonotype. The chain carries TRBV7-2 and TRBJ2-4; a possible D gene is TRBD1 (6 bases). The CDR3 loop spans 15 amino acids. Germline CDR1 is SGHTA and CDR2 is FQGNSA. Trimming pared 6 bases from V and 7 bases from J, leaving 19 bases between. In DNA, the CDR3 is TGTGCCAGCAGTATACAAAACAGGGATGGGAACATTCAGTACTTC. Translating it yields CASSIQNRDGNIQYF. The variable domain in full, with the rest retrieved from reference TRBV7-2 and TRBJ2-4, is GAGVSQSPSNKVTEKGKDVELRCDPISGHTALYWYRQSLGQGLEFLIYFQGNSAPDKSGLPSDRFSAERTGGSVSTLTIQRTQQEDSAVYLCASSIQNRDGNIQYFGAGTRLSVL.

This clonotype was found a few times. V and J are TRBV29-1 and TRBJ2-7; 7 nucleotides match TRBD2. The germline CDR1 and CDR2 sequences are SQVTM and ANQGSEA. This CDR3 spans 12 amino acids. With 4 bases clipped from V and 4 bases from J, the junction kept 4 bases outside the gene matches. The CDR3, as DNA: TGCAGCGTTGGTGGGACTAATTACGAGCAGTACTTC. Amino acid sequence: CSVGGTNYEQYF.

The chain joins TRBV5-5 to TRBJ2-2; D may be TRBD1 (5 bases). Germline CDR1 and CDR2: SGHKS and YYEKEE (reference sequence). This CDR3 is 14 amino acids long. The V gene lost 1 base and the J gene lost 6 bases, with 10 bases spanning the gap. In DNA form, the CDR3 reads TGTGCCAGCAGCTTGATTAGGGGATCCGGGGAGCTGTTTTTT. This codes for CASSLIRGSGELFF.

The CDR3 nucleotides are TGTGCCAGCAGTTCACGGGGGCTCGGCGGGGAGCTGTTTTTT. As protein: CASSSRGLGGELFF. The genes are TRBV12-3 or TRBV12-4 and TRBJ2-2, with D perhaps TRBD1 or TRBD2 (6 bases each). Trimming pared 4 bases from V and 7 bases from J, leaving 13 bases between. This CDR3 is 14 amino acids long.

This clonotype was observed a few times. The V call is TRBV19, the J call TRBJ1-1; D is unresolved. The CDR3 spans 14 residues. Trimming removed 7 bases at V and 4 bases at J, with 16 bases between. Germline V gene sequence: CDR1 LNHDA, CDR2 SQIVND (reference sequence). CDR3 sequence (DNA): TGTGCCAGTACCGTTCAGACCGCAGGCACTGAAGCTTTCTTT. Translation: CASTVQTAGTEAFF.